The 30 T cell receptor beta chains listed next were all sequenced from one sample in a study of response to subunit inactivated influenza vaccine. Using its own MiXCR run on the RT-PCR reads, TCRdb lists one record per CDR3 protein. Of hundreds of thousands of distinct CDR3 sequences in the sample, 25% were seen once. The sequencing used CD4+ T cells sorted from PBMCs, collected 4 to 6 days after vaccination. The source is a man in his fifties who received an inactivated influenza vaccine.

This clonotype showed up just a few times. The CDR3 coding sequence is TGTGCCAGCAGCCAGGCTCTTTTAGCGGGGACCACAGATACGCAGTATTTT. The encoded protein is CASSQALLAGTTDTQYF. This rearrangement joins TRBV4-2 to TRBJ2-3, with 8 bases fitting TRBD2. This CDR3 spans 17 amino acids. The germline V gene encodes CDR1 LGHNA and CDR2 YNFKEQ. V lost 3 bases, J lost 2 bases, and 10 bases stayed unmatched.

This chain connects TRBV6-2 or TRBV6-3 to TRBJ2-2; D is ambiguous. V lost 4 bases and J 7 bases, leaving 7 bases between the germline ends. The germline V gene has CDR1 MNHEY and CDR2 SVGEGT. This CDR3 is 12 amino acids long. This chain's CDR3 is CASSWPVGELFF. The CDR3 region has the DNA TGTGCCAGCAGTTGGCCGGTCGGGGAGCTGTTTTTT.

This rearrangement joins TRBV10-3 to TRBJ2-3, with 15 bases that match TRBD2. The CDR3 length is 16 residues. J lost 4 bases, V lost 4 bases, and 3 bases had no gene match. The germline V gene has CDR1 ENHRY and CDR2 SYGVKD. For the CDR3, the DNA is TGTGCCATCAGTGGGACTAGCGGGAGGGCCGCAGATACGCAGTATTTT. This codes for CAISGTSGRAADTQYF.

The CDR3: CSAASGRSSYEQYF. In nucleotides, the CDR3 is TGCAGTGCTGCCAGTGGTCGAAGCTCCTACGAGCAGTACTTC. The chain uses TRBV20-1 and TRBJ2-7; D is undetermined. Germline CDR1 reads DFQATT; CDR2 reads SNEGSKA (reference sequence). Trimming cost V 5 bases and J 0 bases, with 14 bases left between them. The CDR3 has 14 amino acids.

The J gene is TRBJ2-7, the V gene TRBV12-3 or TRBV12-4, with 8 bases that match TRBD1. The CDR3 has 15 residues. The ends lost 6 bases at V and 6 bases at J; junction bases unmatched: 13. DNA of the CDR3: TGTGCCAGCAGGGACTGGGCACAGGGGGTGGGCGAGCAGTACTTC. Its translation is CASRDWAQGVGEQYF.

V gene TRBV7-2 combines with J gene TRBJ2-1, with a tentative D call TRBD1 (6 bases). The CDR3 has 17 residues. The V end was cut by 4 bases, the J end by 5 bases, with 21 bases between. CDR1 and CDR2 from the germline V gene are SGHTA and FQGNSA. The CDR3 spells CASSSTGTFKRNNEQFF. The CDR3, as DNA: TGTGCCAGCAGCTCTACCGGGACATTCAAACGAAACAATGAGCAGTTCTTC.

This clonotype was detected a few times. The genes are TRBV12-3 or TRBV12-4 and TRBJ2-1, with D hard to call. Trimming took 3 bases from V and 10 from J, leaving 13 bases between them. CDR3 size: 13 residues. Here the CDR3 DNA reads TGTGCCAGCAGTTTCGGACCGCTGGAGGAGCAGTTCTTC. It translates to CASSFGPLEEQFF.

This clonotype was recorded a few times. The rearrangement links TRBV5-6 to TRBJ2-7; the D call may be TRBD1 or TRBD2 (5 bases each). This CDR3 comprises 15 residues. The germline V gene has CDR1 SGHDT and CDR2 YYEEEE. V lost 4 bases to trimming and J lost 3 bases, with 17 bases between them. The CDR3 nucleotides read TGTGCCAGCAGCCCCCTTGGGGGTCTTCGCTACGAGCAGTACTTC. Its translation: CASSPLGGLRYEQYF.

The J gene is TRBJ2-3, the V gene TRBV7-6; 9 bases fit TRBD2. This CDR3 comprises 17 residues. CDR1 SGHVS and CDR2 FNYEAQ come from the germline V gene. With 2 bases clipped from V and 0 bases from J, the junction kept 6 bases outside the gene matches. The CDR3 spells CASSLLGGGGSTDTQYF. The CDR3 DNA sequence: TGTGCCAGCAGCTTACTTGGCGGGGGGGGTAGCACAGATACGCAGTATTTT.

The CDR3 loop reads CSASAPSVSGELFF. CDR3 sequence (DNA): TGCAGTGCTAGTGCCCCCAGCGTCAGCGGGGAGCTGTTTTTT. This chain connects TRBV20-1 to TRBJ2-2; D gene ambiguous. V lost 3 bases, J lost 7 bases, and 15 bases lay in between. Germline V gene sequence: CDR1 DFQATT, CDR2 SNEGSKA (reference sequence). CDR3 size: 14 residues.

This clonotype was seen once. At one of its ends the junction is not consistent with the germline gene, which may arise from a read error. This sequence joins TRBV7-2 and TRBJ2-2; perhaps TRBD1 as D (7 bases). CDR3 length: 15 amino acids. Germline loops: CDR1 SGHTA, CDR2 FQGNSA. The CDR3 DNA sequence: TGTGCCAGCAACTTATACAGGGGAGGCACCGGGGAGCTGTTTTTT. It specifies CASNLYRGGTGELFF.

The chain employs TRBV30 and TRBJ2-7; D gene unclear. The CDR3 is 13 residues long. V lost 2 bases to trimming and J lost 3 bases, with 11 bases between them. CDR1 and CDR2 (germline): GTSNPN, SVGIG (reference sequence). The DNA for the CDR3 is TGTGCCTGGAGTTACTTCATTTTCTACGAGCAGTACTTC. It yields the protein CAWSYFIFYEQYF.

This clonotype appeared a few times. The rearrangement links TRBV10-3 to TRBJ2-1; TRBD2 matches 14 bases. After removal of 0 bases from V and 8 bases from J, the junction contained 9 bases not matched to a gene. CDR3 size: 18 residues. CDR1 and CDR2 from the germline V gene are ENHRY and SYGVKD. The CDR3 nucleotides are TGTGCCATCAGTGAGTCGAGACTAGCGGGGGGGCAAATGGATGAGCAGTTCTTC. Translating gives CAISESRLAGGQMDEQFF.

This clonotype was found a few times. J is TRBJ2-3 and V is TRBV5-1; D unclear. The CDR3 covers 12 residues. V was shortened by 0 bases and J by 4 bases, with 3 bases between the two germline ends. Germline CDR1 SGHRS, CDR2 YFSETQ. The CDR3 sequence: CASSLAPDTQYF. DNA for the CDR3: TGCGCCAGCAGCTTGGCCCCAGATACGCAGTATTTT.

V and J are TRBV6-5 and TRBJ2-7; a possible D gene is TRBD1 (6 bases). CDR3 length equals 15 residues. The germline CDR1 and CDR2 sequences are MNHEY and SVGAGI. The V end lost 2 bases, the J end lost 7 bases, and 18 bases lay between the germline ends. CDR3 sequence reads: CASSYGPPGDGEQYF. The CDR3 DNA sequence: TGTGCCAGCAGTTACGGCCCCCCAGGGGATGGGGAGCAGTACTTC.

The gene calls are TRBV20-1 and TRBJ2-3, with a weak D call TRBD2 (7 bases). The germline CDR1 and CDR2 sequences are DFQATT and SNEGSKA (reference sequence). This CDR3 is built from 14 residues. With 6 bases removed from V and 4 bases from J, the gap between germline ends came to 17 bases. CDR3 sequence reads: CSARRGALADTQYF. CDR3 DNA sequence: TGCAGTGCCAGACGGGGGGCCCTCGCAGATACGCAGTATTTT.

This chain uses TRBV10-3 with TRBJ1-1; D is unclear. Deletions cut 0 bases from V and 2 bases from J, with 7 bases between. CDR1 ENHRY and CDR2 SYGVKD come from the germline V gene. This CDR3 is 14 amino acids long. The CDR3 loop reads CAISESNTNTEAFF. CDR3 nucleotides: TGTGCCATCAGTGAGTCGAACACCAACACTGAAGCTTTCTTT.

The chain recombines TRBV6-2 or TRBV6-3 with TRBJ2-7; TRBD2 is a possible D gene (6 bases). Germline CDR1 MNHEY, CDR2 SVGEGT. The V end lost 6 bases, the J end lost 4 bases, and 22 bases lay between the germline ends. The CDR3 is 16 residues long. CDR3 bases: TGTGCCAGCAGACCCGGGCCTCGGGGGAAATCGTACGAGCAGTACTTC. Amino acid sequence: CASRPGPRGKSYEQYF.

A word on this clonotype: A read error may produce the germline difference seen at one junction end. The V and J genes are TRBV20-1 and TRBJ2-3, with a tentative D call TRBD2 (6 bases). The CDR3 runs 16 residues. Germline CDR1 reads DFQATT; CDR2 reads SNEGSKA (reference sequence). CDR3 in DNA: TGCTGTGCTAGGGTTTCCCTAGCGTGGGGCACAGATACGCAGTATTTT. Amino acids: CCARVSLAWGTDTQYF.

The chain carries TRBV15 and TRBJ1-3; D possibly corresponds to TRBD1 (5 bases). The V gene lost 0 bases and the J gene lost 0 bases, with 12 bases spanning the gap. This CDR3 has 17 residues. Germline V gives CDR1 LNHNV, CDR2 YYDKDF (reference sequence). The CDR3 DNA sequence: TGTGCCACCAGCAGAGAGCCGCAGGGCTTCTCTGGAAACACCATATATTTT. Residues: CATSREPQGFSGNTIYF.

This CDR3 reads CASSPPSGGYGYTF. The CDR3 nucleotides are TGTGCCAGCTCACCACCGTCCGGCGGCTATGGCTACACCTTC. This sequence joins TRBV18 and TRBJ1-2; no reliable D call. Germline CDR1 is KGHSH and CDR2 is LQKENI. The CDR3 runs 14 residues. V lost 0 bases and J 4 bases, leaving 9 bases between the germline ends.

This clonotype was counted many times. The chain joins TRBV4-2 to TRBJ2-1; no firm D call. The ends were cut back, 0 bases at V and 6 bases at J, with 3 bases in the middle. The CDR3 is 12 amino acids. Germline V CDR1 and CDR2: LGHNA, YNFKEQ. The CDR3 coding sequence is TGTGCCAGCAGCCAAGATCGCAATGAGCAGTTCTTC. Translating it yields CASSQDRNEQFF.

This clonotype was seen a handful of times. V is TRBV7-8 and J is TRBJ2-1, with TRBD2 matching 9 bases. The length of the CDR3 is 16 residues. V lost 2 bases to trimming and J lost 4 bases; unmatched junction nucleotides: 6. Germline V lookup: CDR1 SGHVS, CDR2 FQNEAQ. The CDR3 region is CASSLIAGGPYNEQFF. DNA for the CDR3: TGTGCCAGCAGCTTAATCGCGGGGGGGCCTTACAATGAGCAGTTCTTC. Variable domain in full (rest from reference TRBV7-8 and TRBJ2-1): GAGVSQSPRYKVAKRGQDVALRCDPISGHVSLFWYQQALGQGPEFLTYFQNEAQLDKSGLPSDRFFAERPEGSVSTLKIQRTQQEDSAVYLCASSLIAGGPYNEQFFGPGTRLTVL.

This clonotype was seen a single time. The V gene is TRBV7-2, the J gene TRBJ1-2; 7 nucleotides align to TRBD1. The CDR3 spans 14 residues. V gave up 5 bases and J gave up 4 bases; unmatched junction bases: 7. CDR1 is SGHTA and CDR2 is FQGNSA in the germline V gene. The CDR3 is CASSPAQGGYGYTF. The CDR3 DNA follows: TGTGCCAGCAGCCCCGCCCAGGGGGGCTATGGCTACACCTTC.

The CDR3 loop reads CASSLSAAEAQYF. Written as DNA, the CDR3 is TGTGCCAGCAGTTTAAGCGCAGCTGAGGCCCAGTACTTC. J is TRBJ2-5 and V is TRBV27; D remains unclear. The germline gives CDR1 MNHEY, CDR2 SMNVEV (reference sequence). The length of the CDR3 is 13 residues. V was pared by 2 bases and J by 9 bases, with 13 bases between.

This clonotype has a count of ten or more. The CDR3 loop is CASSQRTAPNTGELFF. The CDR3 DNA follows: TGCGCCAGCAGCCAGAGGACGGCCCCGAACACCGGGGAGCTGTTTTTT. The chain uses TRBV5-1 and TRBJ2-2; D not resolved. Trimming took 4 bases from V and 0 from J, leaving 13 bases between them. This CDR3 is built from 16 residues. The germline V gene has CDR1 SGHRS and CDR2 YFSETQ.

This clonotype was seen a handful of times. This sequence joins TRBV20-1 and TRBJ2-3, with TRBD1 identical over 9 bases. The germline V gene encodes CDR1 DFQATT and CDR2 SNEGSKA (reference sequence). The V segment lost 5 bases and the J segment 1 base; nucleotides outside the gene matches: 10. The length of the CDR3 is 16 residues. DNA for the CDR3: TGCAGTGCTCACAGGGGGCCCAGCGGGCGCACAGATACGCAGTATTTT. It translates to CSAHRGPSGRTDTQYF.

This clonotype was observed once. The chain combines TRBV7-2 with TRBJ2-1; 11 nucleotides agree with TRBD2. CDR3 length: 15 amino acids. Germline values: CDR1 SGHTA, CDR2 FQGNSA. V shed 4 bases, J shed 9 bases, and the junction held 8 bases outside the gene matches. The CDR3 sequence is CASSYHSGRAPEQFF. The CDR3 coding sequence is TGTGCCAGCAGCTATCATAGCGGGAGGGCTCCTGAGCAGTTCTTC.

This rearrangement joins TRBV6-1 to TRBJ2-7, with a possible D match to TRBD1 (6 bases). V lost 3 bases and J 7 bases, leaving 19 bases between the germline ends. The germline V gene encodes CDR1 MNHNS and CDR2 SASEGT. The CDR3 spans 15 residues. The CDR3 DNA is TGTGCCAGCAGTGAGTACGGCCGGGACATTGGTGAGCAGTACTTC. This codes for CASSEYGRDIGEQYF.

The chain combines TRBV4-3 with TRBJ2-1; D remains ambiguous. Trimming cost V 3 bases and J 10 bases, with 13 bases left between them. CDR1 is LGHNA and CDR2 is YSLEER in the germline V gene. The CDR3 consists of 13 residues. The CDR3 DNA follows: TGCGCCAGCAGCCAGAACAACTACGGCGAGCAGTTCTTC. Translation gives CASSQNNYGEQFF.